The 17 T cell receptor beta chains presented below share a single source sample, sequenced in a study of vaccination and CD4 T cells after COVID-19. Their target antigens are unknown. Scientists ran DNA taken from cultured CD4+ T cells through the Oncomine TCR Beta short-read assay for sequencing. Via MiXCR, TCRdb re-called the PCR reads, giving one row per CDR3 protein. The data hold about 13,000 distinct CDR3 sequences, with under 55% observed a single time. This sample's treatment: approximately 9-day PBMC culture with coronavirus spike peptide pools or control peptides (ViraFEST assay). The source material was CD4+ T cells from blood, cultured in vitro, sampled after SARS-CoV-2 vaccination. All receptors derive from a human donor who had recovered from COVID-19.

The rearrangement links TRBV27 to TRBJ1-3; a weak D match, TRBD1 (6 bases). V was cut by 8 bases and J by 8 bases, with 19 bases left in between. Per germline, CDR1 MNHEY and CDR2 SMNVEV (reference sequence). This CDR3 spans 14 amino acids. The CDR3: CASGRLGRGDTIYF. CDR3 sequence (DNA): TGTGCCAGCGGACGTCTTGGCAGGGGTGACACCATATATTTT.

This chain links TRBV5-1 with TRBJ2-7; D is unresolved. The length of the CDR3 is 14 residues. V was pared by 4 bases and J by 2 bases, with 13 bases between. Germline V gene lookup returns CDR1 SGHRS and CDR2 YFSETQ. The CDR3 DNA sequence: TGCGCCAGCAGCCCGAATACTCGGGCCTACGAGCAGTACTTC. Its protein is CASSPNTRAYEQYF.

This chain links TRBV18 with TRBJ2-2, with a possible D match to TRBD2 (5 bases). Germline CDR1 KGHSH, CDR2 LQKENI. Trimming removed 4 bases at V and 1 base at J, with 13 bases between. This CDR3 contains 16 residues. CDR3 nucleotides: TGTGCCAGCTCACACCAGCGGAGCTGGAACACCGGGGAGCTGTTTTTT. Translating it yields CASSHQRSWNTGELFF.

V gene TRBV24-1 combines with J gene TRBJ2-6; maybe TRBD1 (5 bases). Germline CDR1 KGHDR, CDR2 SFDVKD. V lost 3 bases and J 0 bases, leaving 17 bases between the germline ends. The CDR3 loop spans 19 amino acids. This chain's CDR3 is CATSDPGARVNSGANVLTF. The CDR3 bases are TGTGCCACCAGTGATCCTGGGGCCAGGGTGAACTCTGGGGCCAACGTCCTGACTTTC.

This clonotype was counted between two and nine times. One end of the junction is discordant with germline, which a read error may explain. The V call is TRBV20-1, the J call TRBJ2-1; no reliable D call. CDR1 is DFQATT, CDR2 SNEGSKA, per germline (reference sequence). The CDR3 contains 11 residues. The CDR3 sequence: CSARDRWGGAF. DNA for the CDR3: TGCAGTGCTAGAGATCGGTGGGGTGGAGCCTTC.

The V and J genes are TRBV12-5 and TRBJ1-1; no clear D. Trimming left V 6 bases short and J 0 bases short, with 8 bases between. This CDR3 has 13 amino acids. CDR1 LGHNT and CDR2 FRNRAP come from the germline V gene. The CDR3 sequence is CASGRGVNTEAFF. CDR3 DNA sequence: TGTGCTAGTGGACGTGGAGTGAACACTGAAGCTTTCTTT.

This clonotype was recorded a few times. The CDR3 spells CAARAEGTDTQYF. In DNA form, the CDR3 reads TGTGCCGCGAGAGCGGAGGGGACAGATACGCAGTATTTT. The chain combines TRBV6-4 with TRBJ2-3; possible D gene TRBD2, 6 bases. Trimming took off 11 bases at V and 3 bases at J, with 15 bases between the two ends. The CDR3 runs 13 residues. Germline loops: CDR1 MRHNA, CDR2 SNTAGT.

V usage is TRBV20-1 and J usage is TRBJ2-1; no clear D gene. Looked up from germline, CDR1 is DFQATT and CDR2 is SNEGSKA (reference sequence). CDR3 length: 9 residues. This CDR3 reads CRTYNEQFF. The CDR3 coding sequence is TGCAGAACCTACAATGAGCAGTTCTTC.

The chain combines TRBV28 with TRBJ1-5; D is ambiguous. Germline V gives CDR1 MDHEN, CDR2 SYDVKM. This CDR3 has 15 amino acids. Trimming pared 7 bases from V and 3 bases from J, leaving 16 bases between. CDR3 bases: TGTGCCAGCATCATAGGAGGGAAGTTCAATCAGCCCCAGCATTTT. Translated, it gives CASIIGGKFNQPQHF.

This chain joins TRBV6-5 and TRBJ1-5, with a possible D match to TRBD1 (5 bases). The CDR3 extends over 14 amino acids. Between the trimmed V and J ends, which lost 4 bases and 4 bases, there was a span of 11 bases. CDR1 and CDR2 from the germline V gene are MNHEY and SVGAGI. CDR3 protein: CASSSMRGNQPQHF. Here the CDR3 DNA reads TGTGCCAGCAGTTCAATGAGGGGAAATCAGCCCCAGCATTTT.

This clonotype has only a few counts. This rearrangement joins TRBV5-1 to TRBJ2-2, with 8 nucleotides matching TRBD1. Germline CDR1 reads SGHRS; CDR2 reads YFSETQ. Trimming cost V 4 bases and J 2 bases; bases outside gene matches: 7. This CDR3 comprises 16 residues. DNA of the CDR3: TGCGCCAGCAGCCCGGGACAGGCAACAAACACCGGGGAGCTGTTTTTT. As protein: CASSPGQATNTGELFF.

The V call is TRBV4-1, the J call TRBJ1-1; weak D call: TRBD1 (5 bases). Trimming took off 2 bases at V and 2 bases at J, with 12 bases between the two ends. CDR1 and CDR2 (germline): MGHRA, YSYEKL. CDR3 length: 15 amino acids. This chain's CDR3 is CASSQWTPSNTEAFF. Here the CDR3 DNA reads TGCGCCAGCAGCCAATGGACACCCTCCAACACTGAAGCTTTCTTT.

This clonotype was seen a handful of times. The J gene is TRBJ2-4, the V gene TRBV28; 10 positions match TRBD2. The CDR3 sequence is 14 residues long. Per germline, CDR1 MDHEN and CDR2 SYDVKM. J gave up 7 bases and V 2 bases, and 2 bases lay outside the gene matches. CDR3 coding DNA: TGTGCCAGCAGTTTAACTAGCGGGGTCAACATTCAGTACTTC. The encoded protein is CASSLTSGVNIQYF.

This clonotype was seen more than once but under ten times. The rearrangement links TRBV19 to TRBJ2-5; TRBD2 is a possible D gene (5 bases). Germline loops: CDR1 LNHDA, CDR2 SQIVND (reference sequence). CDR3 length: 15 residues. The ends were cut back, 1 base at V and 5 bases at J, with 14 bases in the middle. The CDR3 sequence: CASSIVPGDRETQYF. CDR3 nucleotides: TGTGCCAGTAGTATAGTACCCGGGGATAGGGAGACCCAGTACTTC.

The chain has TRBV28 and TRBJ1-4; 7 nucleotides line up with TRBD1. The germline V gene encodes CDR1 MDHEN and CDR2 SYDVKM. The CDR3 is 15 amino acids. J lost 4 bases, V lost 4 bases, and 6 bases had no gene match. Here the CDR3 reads CASSSRTGYNEKLFF. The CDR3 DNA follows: TGTGCCAGCAGTTCGCGGACAGGTTATAATGAAAAACTGTTTTTT.

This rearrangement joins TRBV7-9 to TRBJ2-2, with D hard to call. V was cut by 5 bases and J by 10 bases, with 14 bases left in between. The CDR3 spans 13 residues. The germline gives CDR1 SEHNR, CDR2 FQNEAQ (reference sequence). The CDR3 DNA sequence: TGTGCCAGCAGCATCGGACCCGTACCGGAGCTGTTTTTT. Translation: CASSIGPVPELFF.

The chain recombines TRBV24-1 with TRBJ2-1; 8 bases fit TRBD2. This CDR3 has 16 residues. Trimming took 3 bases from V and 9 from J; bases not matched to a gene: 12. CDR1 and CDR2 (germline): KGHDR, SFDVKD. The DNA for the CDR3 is TGTGCCACCAGTGATCCCACAGCGGGAGTTAAAGGTGAGCAGTTCTTC. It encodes CATSDPTAGVKGEQFF.